A single sample gave rise to the 30 T cell receptor beta chains below, sequenced in a study of blood T cell repertoires in COVID-19. The table came from immunoSEQ multiplex PCR; TCRdb's copy has only in-frame clones and leaves some out. The table records 120,000 to 150,000 clones, 70% to 90% of them present only once. The sequenced sample was peripheral blood. The receptors here all came from a woman aged 55-70 years with COVID-19, enrolled during active disease.

The chain employs TRBV3-1 (or the pseudogene TRBV3-2) and TRBJ2-7; 7 bases map to TRBD2. Trimming at V came to 0 bases and at J to 6 bases, leaving 2 bases not matched to a gene. From germline, CDR1 is LGHDT and CDR2 YNNKEL (reference sequence). The CDR3 runs to 13 residues. CDR3 region: CASSQDWGGEQYF. The CDR3 DNA follows: TGTGCCAGCAGCCAAGATTGGGGGGGCGAGCAGTACTTC.

This chain links TRBV11-2 with TRBJ1-3, with a possible D match to TRBD1 (6 bases). This CDR3 is 18 amino acids long. Germline loops: CDR1 SGHAT, CDR2 FQNNGV. V gave up 5 bases and J gave up 3 bases, with 23 bases separating them. The DNA for the CDR3 is TGTGCCAGCAGCATCGCCCATAGGGGGGGGGCCTTTGGAAACACCATATATTTT. Its protein is CASSIAHRGGAFGNTIYF.

The rearrangement joins TRBV5-1 to TRBJ2-7, with TRBD2 matching 10 bases. The V segment lost 0 bases and the J segment 2 bases; nucleotides outside the gene matches: 14. This CDR3 comprises 19 residues. Per the germline V gene, CDR1 is SGHRS and CDR2 is YFSETQ. For the CDR3, the DNA is TGCGCCAGCAGCTTGGTAGGTCTAGCGGGGGCCCTAACCGCCTACGAGCAGTACTTC. Encoded protein: CASSLVGLAGALTAYEQYF.

The CDR3 reads CASSFGQIPGNEKLFF. CDR3 sequence (DNA): TGTGCCAGCAGCTTTGGCCAGATTCCTGGTAATGAAAAACTGTTTTTT. The rearrangement joins TRBV7-2 to TRBJ1-4, with D unclear. The CDR3 has 16 residues. Germline V gene lookup returns CDR1 SGHTA and CDR2 FQGNSA. V was cut by 3 bases and J by 4 bases, with 15 bases left in between.

V is TRBV5-5 and J is TRBJ1-5; TRBD1 agrees at 7 bases. Trimming at V came to 5 bases and at J to 3 bases, leaving 8 bases not matched to a gene. This CDR3 is built from 15 residues. CDR1 is SGHKS, CDR2 YYEKEE, per germline (reference sequence). The DNA for the CDR3 is TGTGCCAGCAGTCGGAGGACAGGCAACAATCAGCCCCAGCATTTT. It encodes CASSRRTGNNQPQHF.

The chain combines TRBV7-3 with TRBJ2-3; 12 positions agree with TRBD1. The CDR3 runs 19 residues. The germline CDR1 and CDR2 sequences are SGHTA and FQGTGA. V lost 1 base and J lost 5; bases outside the gene matches: 13. The CDR3 reads CASSLIGPVGQGAGDTQYF. CDR3 coding DNA: TGTGCCAGCAGCTTAATCGGGCCGGTGGGACAGGGGGCTGGAGATACGCAGTATTTT.

As concerns this clone: Other nucleotide sequences in the sample specify the same CDR3. This chain joins TRBV5-1 and TRBJ2-7; 8 bases fit TRBD1. The CDR3 extends over 14 amino acids. Trimming at V came to 3 bases and at J to 2 bases, leaving 4 bases not matched to a gene. Germline V gives CDR1 SGHRS, CDR2 YFSETQ. The CDR3 is CASSSGQGPYEQYF. The CDR3 region has the DNA TGCGCCAGCAGCTCAGGACAGGGCCCCTACGAGCAGTACTTC.

This clone was counted once. The chain recombines TRBV19 with TRBJ2-7, with D perhaps matching TRBD1 (5 bases). Trimming took 9 bases from V and 1 from J, leaving 16 bases between them. The CDR3 totals 14 residues. CDR1 and CDR2 from the germline V gene are LNHDA and SQIVND (reference sequence). CDR3 sequence reads: CASLNPGSSYEQYF. CDR3 coding DNA: TGTGCCAGCCTAAATCCAGGGTCGTCCTACGAGCAGTACTTC.

The chain couples TRBV7-2 to TRBJ2-7, with a weak D call TRBD1 (5 bases). The CDR3 is 13 residues long. CDR1 SGHTA and CDR2 FQGNSA come from the germline V gene. V was trimmed by 1 base and J by 5 bases, leaving 9 bases between them. The CDR3 DNA reads TGTGCCAGCAGCTTAGTTTTCAGGGACGAGCAGTACTTC. Its translation: CASSLVFRDEQYF.

V and J are TRBV7-6 and TRBJ2-1; the D gene is possibly TRBD1 (6 bases). This CDR3 has 17 amino acids. V lost 2 bases and J 0 bases, leaving 14 bases between the germline ends. CDR1 is SGHVS and CDR2 is FNYEAQ in the germline V gene. The CDR3 reads CASSLYQQGPSYNEQFF. The CDR3 DNA follows: TGTGCCAGCAGCTTATACCAACAGGGTCCCTCCTACAATGAGCAGTTCTTC.

The chain uses TRBV15 and TRBJ2-5; TRBD1 aligns across 7 bases. The V gene's germline CDR1 is LNHNV and CDR2 YYDKDF (reference sequence). The V segment lost 2 bases and the J segment 4 bases; nucleotides outside the gene matches: 7. This CDR3 is 15 amino acids long. In DNA form, the CDR3 reads TGTGCCACCAGCAGAAATAGGGGGCTAGGAGAGACCCAGTACTTC. This gives the protein CATSRNRGLGETQYF.

V and J are TRBV18 and TRBJ2-3, with 9 bases fitting TRBD2. Germline loops: CDR1 KGHSH, CDR2 LQKENI. Trimming removed 2 bases from V and 7 bases from J; junction bases left unmatched: 16. This CDR3 is 18 amino acids long. The CDR3 nucleotides are TGTGCCAGCTCACCAGAGACTAGCGGCGGGGTACTTCTTAATACGCAGTATTTT. It codes for CASSPETSGGVLLNTQYF. The whole variable domain, filled in from reference TRBV18 and TRBJ2-3, reads NAGVMQNPRHLVRRRGQEARLRCSPMKGHSHVYWYRQLPEEGLKFMVYLQKENIIDESGMPKERFSAEFPKEGPSILRIQQVVRGDSAAYFCASSPETSGGVLLNTQYFGPGTRLTVL.

The rearrangement uses TRBV19 and TRBJ2-1; D possibly corresponds to TRBD2 (5 bases). Trimming left V 4 bases short and J 4 bases short, with 14 bases between. From germline, CDR1 is LNHDA and CDR2 SQIVND (reference sequence). The length of the CDR3 is 15 residues. The CDR3 region has the DNA TGTGCCAGTAGTAGGGTAGTAGGCGGGTACAATGAGCAGTTCTTC. Protein: CASSRVVGGYNEQFF. Filled out from reference TRBV19 and TRBJ2-1, the complete variable domain reads DGGITQSPKYLFRKEGQNVTLSCEQNLNHDAMYWYRQDPGQGLRLIYYSQIVNDFQKGDIAEGYSVSREKKESFPLTVTSAQKNPTAFYLCASSRVVGGYNEQFFGPGTRLTVL.

The J gene is TRBJ1-5, the V gene TRBV18, with D uncertain. The CDR3 length is 13 residues. CDR1 and CDR2 from the germline V gene are KGHSH and LQKENI. The V end was cut by 6 bases, the J end by 3 bases, with 9 bases between. CDR3 region: CASSQSVNQPQHF. The CDR3 DNA sequence: TGTGCCAGCTCCCAGAGCGTCAATCAGCCCCAGCATTTT.

On this clone itself: Germline is not matched at one junction end, which may reflect a read error. This chain uses TRBV5-1 with TRBJ2-5; 12 bases agree with TRBD2. Germline V gene sequence: CDR1 SGHRS, CDR2 YFSETQ. The CDR3 extends over 16 amino acids. CDR3 in amino acids: CASSLTSGGAEESQYF. The CDR3 nucleotides are TGCGCCAGCAGCCTGACTAGCGGGGGTGCGGAGGAGAGCCAGTACTTC.

The V gene is TRBV11-2, the J gene TRBJ2-1; the match to TRBD1 covers 7 bases. Germline V CDR1 and CDR2: SGHAT, FQNNGV. With V trimmed by 3 bases and J by 3 bases, 2 bases remained unmatched. CDR3 size: 14 residues. CDR3 sequence reads: CASSFRDSYNEQFF. For the CDR3, the DNA is TGTGCCAGCAGCTTCCGGGACAGCTACAATGAGCAGTTCTTC.

This chain's CDR3 is CASSPPGAGGSTDTQYF. CDR3 coding DNA: TGTGCCAGCAGCCCCCCAGGAGCGGGGGGGAGCACAGATACGCAGTATTTT. V gene TRBV7-9 combines with J gene TRBJ2-3; TRBD2 aligns across 10 bases. V was pared by 5 bases and J by 0 bases, with 8 bases of the junction left unmatched. Germline loops: CDR1 SEHNR, CDR2 FQNEAQ (reference sequence). The CDR3 sequence is 17 residues long. The whole variable domain, remainder taken from reference TRBV7-9 and TRBJ2-3, is DTGVSQNPRHKITKRGQNVTFRCDPISEHNRLYWYRQTLGQGPEFLTYFQNEAQLEKSRLLSDRFSAERPKGSFSTLEIQRTEQGDSAMYLCASSPPGAGGSTDTQYFGPGTRLTVL.

The rearrangement uses TRBV7-8 and TRBJ2-3, with D maybe TRBD2 (6 bases). The CDR3 length is 18 residues. From germline, CDR1 is SGHVS and CDR2 FQNEAQ. Deletions cut 1 base from V and 0 bases from J, with 17 bases between. The CDR3 DNA reads TGTGCCAGCAGCTTAGGTCCCTGGGGAGGCTCTAGCACAGATACGCAGTATTTT. This sequence encodes CASSLGPWGGSSTDTQYF.

This CDR3 reads CASSWKGRGNEKLFF. The CDR3 bases are TGCGCCAGCAGCTGGAAAGGGCGGGGTAATGAAAAACTGTTTTTT. V usage is TRBV5-1 and J usage is TRBJ1-4, with D uncertain. Germline CDR1 and CDR2: SGHRS and YFSETQ. V was clipped by 3 bases and J by 4 bases, with 13 bases between them. This CDR3 is built from 15 residues.

The V and J genes are TRBV19 and TRBJ1-2, with a possible D match to TRBD1 (6 bases). The germline V and J ends were trimmed by 7 bases and 5 bases, with 14 bases remaining between them. This CDR3 has 13 amino acids. Germline V CDR1 and CDR2: LNHDA, SQIVND (reference sequence). This CDR3 is CASTPDRVYGYTF. CDR3 coding DNA: TGTGCCAGTACCCCGGACAGAGTTTATGGCTACACCTTC. Together with reference TRBV19 and TRBJ1-2, the CDR3 gives the full variable domain: DGGITQSPKYLFRKEGQNVTLSCEQNLNHDAMYWYRQDPGQGLRLIYYSQIVNDFQKGDIAEGYSVSREKKESFPLTVTSAQKNPTAFYLCASTPDRVYGYTFGSGTRLTVV.

This clone showed up just once. V usage is TRBV27 and J usage is TRBJ2-6, with no clear D. V shed 7 bases and J shed 0 bases, with 4 bases lying between them. The CDR3 contains 13 residues. Germline CDR1 is MNHEY and CDR2 is SMNVEV (reference sequence). CDR3 bases: TGTGCCAGCACCTACTCTGGGGCCAACGTCCTGACTTTC. Encoded protein: CASTYSGANVLTF.

The chain joins TRBV3-1 (or the pseudogene TRBV3-2) to TRBJ2-3; D gene uncertain. Per germline, CDR1 LGHDT and CDR2 YNNKEL (reference sequence). V lost 4 bases and J 3 bases, leaving 14 bases between the germline ends. The CDR3 runs to 15 residues. Here the CDR3 reads CASSRFQPGTDTQYF. As DNA, the CDR3 is TGTGCCAGCAGCCGCTTTCAGCCGGGTACAGATACGCAGTATTTT.

This clone came up once. The chain recombines TRBV19 with TRBJ1-5; weak D call: TRBD1 (5 bases). Germline V gives CDR1 LNHDA, CDR2 SQIVND (reference sequence). The CDR3 has 15 amino acids. Trimming pared 6 bases from V and 5 bases from J, leaving 17 bases between. This CDR3 reads CASRRTPVDHQPQHF. In DNA form, the CDR3 reads TGTGCCAGTAGAAGGACACCCGTGGACCATCAGCCCCAGCATTTT.

J is TRBJ1-3 and V is TRBV29-1, with D hard to call. The V end was cut by 7 bases, the J end by 4 bases, with 17 bases between. CDR1 is SQVTM, CDR2 ANQGSEA, per germline. The CDR3 has 14 amino acids. The CDR3, as DNA: TGCAGCGCCATCGCCGGGATATCGGGAAACACCATATATTTT. Its protein is CSAIAGISGNTIYF. The full variable domain, its missing parts supplied by reference TRBV29-1 and TRBJ1-3, is SAVISQKPSRDICQRGTSLTIQCQVDSQVTMMFWYRQQPGQSLTLIATANQGSEATYESGFVIDKFPISRPNLTFSTLTVSNMSPEDSSIYLCSAIAGISGNTIYFGEGSWLTVV.

In this sample, this clone turned up once. In DNA, the CDR3 is TGTGCCAGCAGCTTGGGTGGCGGGCTAGCGGGGGGCAATGAGCAGTTCTTC. Translation gives CASSLGGGLAGGNEQFF. The chain has TRBV5-4 and TRBJ2-1; 11 bases match TRBD2. The germline V gene has CDR1 SGHNT and CDR2 YYREEE (reference sequence). J gave up 6 bases and V 0 bases, and 8 bases lay outside the gene matches. The CDR3 is 17 amino acids.

CDR3 DNA sequence: TGTGCCAGCTCACCGGGCCAGAACACCGGGGAGCTGTTTTTT. Translating it yields CASSPGQNTGELFF. The V gene is TRBV18, the J gene TRBJ2-2; D is uncertain. Per germline, CDR1 KGHSH and CDR2 LQKENI. V was clipped by 3 bases and J by 1 base, with 6 bases between them. The CDR3 has 14 amino acids.

This clone was seen a single time. The rearrangement joins TRBV5-1 to TRBJ2-1; TRBD2 agrees at 8 bases. V gave up 0 bases and J gave up 0 bases; unmatched junction bases: 2. The germline gives CDR1 SGHRS, CDR2 YFSETQ. This CDR3 comprises 16 residues. CDR3 DNA: TGCGCCAGCAGCTTGGCCGGGGGGGACTCCTACAATGAGCAGTTCTTC. Translated, it gives CASSLAGGDSYNEQFF.

The V and J genes are TRBV2 and TRBJ1-5, with D tentatively TRBD1 (5 bases). This CDR3 region has 13 residues. The germline gives CDR1 SNHLY, CDR2 FYNNEI. V was clipped by 7 bases and J by 4 bases, with 11 bases between them. The CDR3 region has the DNA TGTGCCAGCACAGGGTCGGAGAATCAGCCCCAGCATTTT. Translation: CASTGSENQPQHF.

The gene calls are TRBV4-1 and TRBJ1-5, with TRBD1 identical over 10 bases. Germline CDR1 is MGHRA and CDR2 is YSYEKL. This CDR3 is built from 19 residues. Trimming took 3 bases from V and 0 from J; bases not matched to a gene: 11. The chain's CDR3 is CASSQDSGTGEISNQPQHF. CDR3 DNA sequence: TGCGCCAGCAGCCAGGACTCCGGGACAGGGGAAATTAGCAATCAGCCCCAGCATTTT.

The gene calls are TRBV2 and TRBJ2-7, with D perhaps matching TRBD2 (5 bases). The germline gives CDR1 SNHLY, CDR2 FYNNEI. The ends were cut back, 3 bases at V and 2 bases at J, with 17 bases in the middle. CDR3 length: 16 residues. In DNA, the CDR3 is TGTGCCAGCAGTGACTTATTGCTAACCGGGGCCTACGAGCAGTACTTC. Translating gives CASSDLLLTGAYEQYF. The whole variable domain, filled in from reference TRBV2 and TRBJ2-7, reads EPEVTQTPSHQVTQMGQEVILRCVPISNHLYFYWYRQILGQKVEFLVSFYNNEISEKSEIFDDQFSVERPDGSNFTLKIRSTKLEDSAMYFCASSDLLLTGAYEQYFGPGTRLTVT.